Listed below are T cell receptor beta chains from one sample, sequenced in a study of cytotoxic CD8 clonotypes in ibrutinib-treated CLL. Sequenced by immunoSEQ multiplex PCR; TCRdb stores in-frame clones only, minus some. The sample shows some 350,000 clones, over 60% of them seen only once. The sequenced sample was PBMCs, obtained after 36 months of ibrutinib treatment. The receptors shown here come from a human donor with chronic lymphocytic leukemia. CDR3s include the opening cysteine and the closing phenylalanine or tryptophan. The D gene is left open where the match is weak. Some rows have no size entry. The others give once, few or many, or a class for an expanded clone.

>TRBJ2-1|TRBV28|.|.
CASSSGRLGQFF
TGTGCCAGCAGTTCCGGACGGTTGGGACAGTTCTTC
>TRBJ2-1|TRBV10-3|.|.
CAISDLIANEQFF
TGTGCCATCAGTGACCTTATAGCGAATGAGCAGTTCTTC
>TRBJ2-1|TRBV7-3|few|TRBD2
CASSTTGTSGGEFF
TGTGCCAGCAGCACGACCGGGACTAGCGGAGGGGAGTTCTTC
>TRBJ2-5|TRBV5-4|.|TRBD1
CASSGTVQETQYF
TGTGCCAGCAGCGGGACAGTGCAAGAGACCCAGTACTTC
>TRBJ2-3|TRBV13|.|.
CASSFSSDTQYF
TGTGCCAGCAGCTTCTCCTCGGATACGCAGTATTTT
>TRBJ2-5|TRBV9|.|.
CASSGYQETQYF
TGTGCCAGCAGCGGATACCAAGAGACCCAGTACTTC
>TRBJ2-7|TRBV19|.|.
CASSRTDNSYEQYF
TGTGCCAGTAGTCGGACAGACAATAGCTACGAGCAGTACTTC
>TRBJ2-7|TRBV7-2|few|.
CASSLRGVEQYF
TGTGCCAGCAGCTTAAGGGGTGTCGAGCAGTACTTC
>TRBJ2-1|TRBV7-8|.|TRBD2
CASSLEVGLGWDEQFF
TGTGCCAGCAGCTTAGAAGTAGGACTAGGGTGGGATGAGCAGTTCTTC
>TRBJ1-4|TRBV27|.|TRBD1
CASSPNRTGKLFF
TGTGCCAGCAGTCCCAACCGGACAGGGAAACTGTTTTTT
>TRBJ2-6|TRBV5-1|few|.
CASSLSSGANVLTF
TGCGCCAGCAGCTTGAGTTCCGGGGCCAACGTCCTGACTTTC
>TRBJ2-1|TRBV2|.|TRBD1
CASRDRGSEYNEQFF
TGTGCCAGCAGGGACAGGGGATCCGAATACAATGAGCAGTTCTTC
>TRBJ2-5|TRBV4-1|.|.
CASSQDGILETQYF
TGCGCCAGCAGCCAAGACGGGATTCTGGAGACCCAGTACTTC
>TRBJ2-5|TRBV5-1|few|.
CASSHNGVGARETQYF
TGCGCCAGCAGCCACAACGGGGTGGGGGCGCGGGAGACCCAGTACTTC
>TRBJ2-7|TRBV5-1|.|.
CASSLGEPGEQYF
TGCGCCAGCAGCTTAGGAGAGCCGGGGGAGCAGTACTTC
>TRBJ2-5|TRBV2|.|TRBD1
CASSPGQGETQYF
TGTGCCAGCAGTCCGGGACAGGGGGAGACCCAGTACTTC
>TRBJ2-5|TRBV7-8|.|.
CASSLGSGLGETQYF
TGTGCCAGCAGCTTAGGTTCGGGACTGGGGGAGACCCAGTACTTC
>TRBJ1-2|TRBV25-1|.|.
CASSERRNYGYTF
TGTGCCAGCAGTGAAAGACGGAACTATGGCTACACCTTC
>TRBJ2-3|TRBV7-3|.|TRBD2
CASSYTSGRTDTQYF
TGTGCCAGCAGCTACACTAGCGGGAGGACAGATACGCAGTATTTT
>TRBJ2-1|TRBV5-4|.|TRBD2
CASSLDAAGGPENEQFF
TGTGCCAGCAGCTTGGATGCAGCGGGAGGGCCGGAGAATGAGCAGTTCTTC
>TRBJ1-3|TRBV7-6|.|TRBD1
CASSLVLDRVAGNTIYF
TGTGCCAGCAGCTTAGTCCTAGACAGGGTCGCTGGAAACACCATATATTTT
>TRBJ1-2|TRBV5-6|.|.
CASSFVGGYTF
TGTGCCAGCAGCTTCGTGGGGGGCTACACCTTC
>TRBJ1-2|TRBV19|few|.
CAVADGPYGYTF
TGTGCCGTGGCGGACGGACCATATGGCTACACCTTC
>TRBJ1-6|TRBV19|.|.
CASSIDGGATRDSPLHF
TGTGCCAGTAGTATAGATGGCGGGGCCACGAGAGATTCACCCCTCCACTTT
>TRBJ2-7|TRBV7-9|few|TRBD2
CASSLAASGSFNDEQYF
TGTGCCAGCAGCTTAGCGGCTAGCGGGAGTTTCAACGACGAGCAGTACTTC
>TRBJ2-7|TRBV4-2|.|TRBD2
CASSQALAGDPYEQYF
TGTGCCAGCAGCCAAGCCCTAGCGGGGGACCCCTACGAGCAGTACTTC
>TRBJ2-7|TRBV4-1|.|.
CASSQVWPYEQYF
TGCGCCAGCAGCCAAGTTTGGCCTTACGAGCAGTACTTC
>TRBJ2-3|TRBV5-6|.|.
CASSLEGPPFTDTQYF
TGTGCCAGCAGCTTGGAGGGACCCCCATTCACAGATACGCAGTATTTT
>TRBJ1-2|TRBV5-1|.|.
CASSLTGFGYTF
TGCGCCAGCAGCTTAACAGGATTTGGCTACACCTTC
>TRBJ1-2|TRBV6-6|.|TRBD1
CASSSPDRVNYGYTF
TGTGCCAGCAGTTCTCCGGACAGGGTGAACTATGGCTACACCTTC
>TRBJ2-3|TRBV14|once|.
CASSLDFTDTQYF
TGTGCCAGCAGCCTGGACTTCACAGATACGCAGTATTTT
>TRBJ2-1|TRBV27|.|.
CASSLAAYNEQFF
TGTGCCAGCAGCTTAGCAGCCTACAATGAGCAGTTCTTC
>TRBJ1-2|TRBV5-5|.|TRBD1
CASRAPGQTGGYTF
TGTGCCAGCAGAGCCCCGGGACAGACCGGGGGCTACACCTTC
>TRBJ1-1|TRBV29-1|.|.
CSAQGREWTEAFF
TGCAGCGCCCAAGGGAGGGAATGGACTGAAGCTTTCTTT
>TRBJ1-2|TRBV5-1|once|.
CASSLAAQGVSYTF
TGCGCCAGCAGCTTGGCCGCCCAGGGCGTAAGCTACACCTTC
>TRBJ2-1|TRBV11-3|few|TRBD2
CASSLGGGSSYNEQFF
TGTGCCAGCAGCTTAGGGGGCGGGAGCTCCTACAATGAGCAGTTCTTC
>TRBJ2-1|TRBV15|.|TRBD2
CATSRVAGPIYNEQFF
TGTGCCACCAGCAGGGTAGCGGGGCCAATCTACAATGAGCAGTTCTTC
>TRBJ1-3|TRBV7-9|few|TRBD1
CASSLTGWSGNTIYF
TGTGCCAGCAGCTTGACAGGGTGGTCTGGAAACACCATATATTTT
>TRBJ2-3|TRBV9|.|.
CASSPTSSFADTQYF
TGTGCCAGCAGCCCGACTAGTAGTTTTGCAGATACGCAGTATTTT
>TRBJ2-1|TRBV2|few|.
CASRASHPWEQFF
TGTGCCAGCCGCGCATCCCACCCTTGGGAGCAGTTCTTC
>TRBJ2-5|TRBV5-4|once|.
CASSPGPATFGTQYF
TGTGCCAGCAGCCCCGGGCCTGCGACCTTCGGGACCCAGTACTTC
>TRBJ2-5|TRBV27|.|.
CASGSTGRGETQYF
TGTGCCAGCGGATCGACAGGGAGGGGAGAGACCCAGTACTTC
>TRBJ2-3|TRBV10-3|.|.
CAISGRPTDTQYF
TGTGCCATCAGTGGGCGGCCCACAGATACGCAGTATTTT
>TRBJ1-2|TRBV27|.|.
CASRLAGLDGYGYTF
TGTGCCAGCAGGCTAGCAGGGTTAGACGGCTATGGCTACACCTTC
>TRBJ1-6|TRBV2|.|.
CASSPGGRGNSPLHF
TGTGCCAGCAGCCCAGGTGGCAGGGGTAATTCACCCCTCCACTTT
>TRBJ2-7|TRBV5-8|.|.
CASSLDNLNYEQYF
TGTGCCAGCAGCTTGGATAACTTGAACTACGAGCAGTACTTC
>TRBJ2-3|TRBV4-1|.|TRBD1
CASSRTQGAILADTQYF
TGCGCCAGCAGCCGAACACAGGGGGCAATTCTCGCAGATACGCAGTATTTT
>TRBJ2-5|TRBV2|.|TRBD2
CASTQGLAGYQETQYF
TGTGCCAGCACTCAAGGTCTAGCGGGGTACCAAGAGACCCAGTACTTC
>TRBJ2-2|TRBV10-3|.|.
CAIRSGKNTGELFF
TGTGCCATCAGGTCAGGGAAGAACACCGGGGAGCTGTTTTTT
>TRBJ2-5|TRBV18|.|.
CASSLGTQQETQYF
TGTGCCAGCTCCCTCGGGACACAACAAGAGACCCAGTACTTC
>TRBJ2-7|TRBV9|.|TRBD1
CASSVDRGSHEQYF
TGTGCCAGCAGCGTCGACAGGGGTAGCCACGAGCAGTACTTC
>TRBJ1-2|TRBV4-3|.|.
CASSQEVRVNYGYTF
TGCGCCAGCAGCCAAGAAGTCAGGGTTAACTATGGCTACACCTTC
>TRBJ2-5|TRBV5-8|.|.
CASSLEGGNQETQYF
TGTGCCAGCAGCTTGGAGGGGGGGAACCAAGAGACCCAGTACTTC